These 2 T cell receptor beta chains share one sample of origin, sequenced in a study of T cells in Graves' hyperthyroidism and ophthalmopathy. RNA transcripts provided the source from which TCR beta CDR3 regions were amplified. The HTBI primer set drove a first-round RT-PCR of the TCR CDR3. TCRdb fed the multiplex PCR reads into MiXCR, producing one record per CDR3 protein. The top ten hold just under 8% of the sample, which has around 450,000 distinct CDR3 sequences, 15% to 17% seen once. Sequencing was done on a sample of blood. Receptor source: a woman under 30 with Graves' hyperthyroidism.

Concerning this clonotype itself: Just one base apart from a much larger clone, this may be a read error. The gene calls are TRBV13 and TRBJ2-1; possibly TRBD1 for D (5 bases). Germline V CDR1 and CDR2: PRHDT, FYEKMQ (reference sequence). Trimming cost V 4 bases and J 6 bases, with 13 bases left between them. CDR3 length: 14 residues. The DNA of the CDR3 is TGTGCCAGCAGCTCAAGGGGCTGGATCAATGAGCAGTTCTTC. It encodes CASSSRGWINEQFF. The full variable domain, its missing parts supplied by reference TRBV13 and TRBJ2-1, is AAGVIQSPRHLIKEKRETATLKCYPIPRHDTVYWYQQGPGQDPQFLISFYEKMQSDKGSIPDRFSAQQFSDYHSELNMSSLELGDSALYFCASSSRGWINEQFFGPGTRLTVL.

This clonotype was detected a few times. V is TRBV20-1 and J is TRBJ1-5; D gene unclear. There are 14 residues in the CDR3. CDR1 is DFQATT and CDR2 is SNEGSKA in the germline V gene (reference sequence). Trimming cost V 5 bases and J 2 bases, with 13 bases left between them. The CDR3 coding sequence is TGCAGTGCTCCCGAGACGGGCGGCAATCAGCCCCAGCATTTT. Amino acid sequence: CSAPETGGNQPQHF.